A single sample gave rise to the 8 T cell receptor beta chains below, sequenced in a study of blood T cell repertoires in COVID-19. The data were produced by immunoSEQ multiplex PCR, yet TCRdb's version contains in-frame clones alone and is incomplete. There are around 300,000 clones in the sample; roughly 90% occur only once, and around 1% lies in the top ten. Sequencing was performed on peripheral blood. The receptors here all came from a woman between 35 and 50 years old with COVID-19, enrolled during active disease.

V is TRBV6-4 and J is TRBJ2-1, with TRBD2 identical over 11 bases. The CDR3 has 16 amino acids. The V gene end was trimmed by 4 bases and the J gene end by 4 bases; junction bases not matched to a gene: 6. Looked up from germline, CDR1 is MRHNA and CDR2 is SNTAGT. The CDR3: CASSAGTSGYYNEQFF. The CDR3 bases are TGTGCCAGCAGTGCCGGGACTAGCGGTTATTACAATGAGCAGTTCTTC.

The chain has TRBV27 and TRBJ2-7, with 9 bases that match TRBD1. Germline assignment: CDR1 MNHEY and CDR2 SMNVEV (reference sequence). This CDR3 spans 15 amino acids. V lost 4 bases, J lost 2 bases, and 6 bases stayed unmatched. CDR3 amino acids: CASSSSGTGTYEQYF. As DNA, the CDR3 is TGTGCCAGCAGTTCATCCGGGACAGGGACCTACGAGCAGTACTTC.

The gene calls are TRBV28 and TRBJ2-7; 8 bases match TRBD1. CDR1 is MDHEN, CDR2 SYDVKM, per germline. The CDR3 totals 13 residues. With V trimmed by 6 bases and J by 1 base, 2 bases remained unmatched. CDR3 residues: CASRWTGSYEQYF. The CDR3 DNA reads as TGTGCCAGCAGGTGGACAGGGTCCTACGAGCAGTACTTC.

The rearrangement links TRBV27 to TRBJ2-5, with D possibly being TRBD2 (7 bases). The V and J ends lost 4 bases and 4 bases respectively, with 16 bases between them. Per the germline V gene, CDR1 is MNHEY and CDR2 is SMNVEV (reference sequence). This CDR3 comprises 15 residues. The CDR3 reads CASSWAGGPGETQYF. DNA for the CDR3: TGTGCCAGCAGTTGGGCCGGGGGGCCCGGAGAGACCCAGTACTTC.

The chain has TRBV28 and TRBJ2-7; D possibly corresponds to TRBD1 (5 bases). The CDR3 loop spans 13 amino acids. Germline V lookup: CDR1 MDHEN, CDR2 SYDVKM. Trimming shortened V by 3 bases and J by 2 bases, and 8 bases separated the two germline ends. CDR3 sequence (DNA): TGTGCCAGCAGTTTTATGGACACCTACGAGCAGTACTTC. Protein product: CASSFMDTYEQYF.

The genes are TRBV5-1 and TRBJ1-4; tentative D call: TRBD1 (5 bases). V lost 2 bases, J lost 6 bases, and 11 bases lay in between. The germline gives CDR1 SGHRS, CDR2 YFSETQ. The CDR3 spans 14 residues. The CDR3 DNA follows: TGCGCCAGCAGCTTCGGCGGGGCGGATGAAAAACTGTTTTTT. Protein sequence: CASSFGGADEKLFF.

This clone occurred once. The chain recombines TRBV6-6 with TRBJ2-2; 7 positions match TRBD1. The CDR3 is made up of 14 amino acids. Germline V gives CDR1 MNHNY, CDR2 SVGAGI (reference sequence). V shed 6 bases and J 7 bases; nucleotides not matched to a gene: 8. The CDR3 here is CASSVTGAGGELFF. The CDR3 DNA follows: TGTGCCAGCAGCGTCACAGGGGCAGGCGGGGAGCTGTTTTTT.

This clone was seen only a few times. V gene TRBV5-1 combines with J gene TRBJ1-6; tentatively, D is TRBD1 (5 bases). Trimming shortened V by 4 bases and J by 7 bases, and 15 bases separated the two germline ends. The CDR3 has 15 amino acids. Looked up from germline, CDR1 is SGHRS and CDR2 is YFSETQ. In DNA form, the CDR3 reads TGCGCCAGCAGCCTGCCCTCGGGGGGGAATTCACCCCTCCACTTT. Translating it yields CASSLPSGGNSPLHF.